A single sample gave rise to the 28 T cell receptor beta chains below, sequenced in a study of blood T cell repertoires in COVID-19. TCRdb's copy holds only in-frame clones and misses some; the assay was immunoSEQ multiplex PCR. The table lists tens of thousands of clones, around 87% of them singletons, with under 2% in the top ten. What was sequenced was peripheral blood. Every receptor here comes from a man aged 60 to 75 with active COVID-19.

The chain combines TRBV18 with TRBJ2-1; 14 nucleotides line up with TRBD2. Unmatched junction bases numbered 9, after V lost 2 bases and J lost 0 bases. The CDR3 is 20 residues long. CDR1 is KGHSH, CDR2 LQKENI, per germline. For the CDR3, the DNA is TGTGCCAGCTCACCAACGGGACTAGCGGGGGCCTCCAGCTCCTACAATGAGCAGTTCTTC. This gives the protein CASSPTGLAGASSSYNEQFF.

The J gene is TRBJ2-5, the V gene TRBV11-1, with 11 bases that match TRBD2. Trimming cost V 5 bases and J 5 bases; bases outside gene matches: 7. The CDR3 is 15 residues long. Germline V gene lookup returns CDR1 SGHAT and CDR2 FQDESV (reference sequence). The CDR3 spells CASSRSGGELETQYF. The CDR3 DNA is TGTGCCAGCAGCCGTAGCGGGGGGGAACTGGAGACCCAGTACTTC.

This clone was found a few times. The chain has TRBV2 and TRBJ2-3, with D perhaps TRBD2 (6 bases). CDR1 and CDR2 from the germline V gene are SNHLY and FYNNEI. Deletions cut 4 bases from V and 2 bases from J, with 13 bases between. The CDR3 covers 15 residues. This CDR3 is CASSVDSGITDTQYF. In DNA form, the CDR3 reads TGTGCCAGCAGTGTCGATAGCGGCATCACAGATACGCAGTATTTT.

This chain uses TRBV11-2 with TRBJ2-7; 12 bases line up with TRBD2. This CDR3 is built from 17 residues. Losses at the gene ends were 5 bases for V and 3 bases for J; bases not matched to a gene: 11. Germline V gene sequence: CDR1 SGHAT, CDR2 FQNNGV. CDR3: CASSRGRLAGEFYEQYF. The CDR3 DNA reads TGTGCCAGCAGCCGTGGGCGACTAGCGGGGGAGTTCTACGAGCAGTACTTC.

This clone was recorded once. V and J are TRBV21-1 and TRBJ1-3; the D call of TRBD1 is as the table states it, not checked on the DNA. TRBV21-1 is tagged as a pseudogene. This CDR3 is 15 amino acids long. CDR3 region: CASSNSTGSGNTIYF. The CDR3 DNA reads TGTGCCAGCAGCAACTCGACAGGATCTGGAAACACCATATATTTT.

V usage is TRBV28 and J usage is TRBJ2-3; tentative D call: TRBD1 (6 bases). This CDR3 region has 16 residues. Germline assignment: CDR1 MDHEN and CDR2 SYDVKM. Trimming shortened V by 1 base and J by 0 bases, and 11 bases separated the two germline ends. CDR3 DNA: TGTGCCAGCAGTTTATATGGGGGACAAAGCACAGATACGCAGTATTTT. This translates into CASSLYGGQSTDTQYF.

This chain uses TRBV4-3 with TRBJ2-2; TRBD1 matches 8 bases. The germline V gene has CDR1 LGHNA and CDR2 YSLEER. This CDR3 is 15 amino acids long. J gave up 3 bases and V 2 bases, and 2 bases lay outside the gene matches. CDR3 sequence reads: CASSQYRGDTGELFF. The CDR3 bases are TGCGCCAGCAGCCAATACAGGGGGGACACCGGGGAGCTGTTTTTT.

V is TRBV5-8 and J is TRBJ2-3; unclear D gene. Germline V lookup: CDR1 SGHTS, CDR2 YDEGEE. V was shortened by 3 bases and J by 7 bases, with 9 bases between the two germline ends. CDR3 length equals 12 residues. CDR3: CASSSTTNTQYF. CDR3 in DNA: TGTGCCAGCAGCTCTACCACGAATACGCAGTATTTT.

The chain combines TRBV2 with TRBJ2-4, with D tentatively TRBD2 (6 bases). CDR1 is SNHLY, CDR2 FYNNEI, per germline. This CDR3 comprises 15 residues. V was trimmed by 2 bases and J by 7 bases, leaving 15 bases between them. This CDR3 is CASSENRRDSNIQYF. Written as DNA, the CDR3 is TGTGCCAGCAGTGAAAACCGACGGGACTCGAACATTCAGTACTTC.

The chain couples TRBV28 to TRBJ1-5; unclear D gene. The V gene's germline CDR1 is MDHEN and CDR2 SYDVKM. V was clipped by 1 base and J by 6 bases, with 16 bases between them. This CDR3 contains 16 residues. CDR3 sequence: CASSLLGGMGGQPQHF. Here the CDR3 DNA reads TGTGCCAGCAGTTTATTGGGAGGGATGGGAGGTCAGCCCCAGCATTTT.

The CDR3 nucleotides are TGTGCCAGCAGTGAAGAAGGACAGGGTGGACAGCCCCAGCATTTT. Protein: CASSEEGQGGQPQHF. V and J are TRBV6-1 and TRBJ1-5; 8 bases map to TRBD1. CDR3 length: 15 amino acids. The V and J ends lost 1 base and 7 bases, in that order; junction bases with no gene match: 6. Germline CDR1 is MNHNS and CDR2 is SASEGT.

V and J are TRBV27 and TRBJ1-2, with 11 bases identical to TRBD1. This CDR3 is 14 amino acids long. V shed 7 bases and J 7 bases; nucleotides not matched to a gene: 8. Per germline, CDR1 MNHEY and CDR2 SMNVEV (reference sequence). CDR3 amino acids: CASKTVDRGLGYTF. In DNA form, the CDR3 reads TGTGCCAGCAAAACCGTGGACAGGGGGCTTGGCTACACCTTC.

The V call is TRBV5-5, the J call TRBJ2-1, with 7 bases lining up with TRBD2. After removal of 0 bases from V and 2 bases from J, the junction contained 5 bases not matched to a gene. The CDR3 runs 16 residues. Germline CDR1 SGHKS, CDR2 YYEKEE (reference sequence). The CDR3 is CASSLGAGVPYNEQFF. The CDR3 region has the DNA TGTGCCAGCAGCTTGGGGGCGGGGGTCCCCTACAATGAGCAGTTCTTC. Drawing the rest from reference TRBV5-5 and TRBJ2-1, the complete variable domain is DAGVTQSPTHLIKTRGQQVTLRCSPISGHKSVSWYQQVLGQGPQFIFQYYEKEERGRGNFPDRFSARQFPNYSSELNVNALLLGDSALYLCASSLGAGVPYNEQFFGPGTRLTVL.

CDR3 sequence reads: CASRGQGGTEAFF. The CDR3 DNA reads TGTGCCAGCAGGGGACAGGGGGGCACTGAAGCTTTCTTT. V usage is TRBV7-2 and J usage is TRBJ1-1; TRBD1 agrees at 11 bases. After removal of 6 bases from V and 4 bases from J, the junction contained 1 base not matched to a gene. The CDR3 contains 13 residues. Germline V lookup: CDR1 SGHTA, CDR2 FQGNSA.

This clone was recorded a few times. The chain links TRBV2 to TRBJ2-4; 7 bases map to TRBD2. This CDR3 contains 18 residues. The junction had 16 bases not matched to a gene; V was cut back by 0 bases and J by 8 bases. Germline values: CDR1 SNHLY, CDR2 FYNNEI. CDR3 bases: TGTGCCAGCAGTGAAGCGCTTAGGACTATGACGGGGAGGGACATTCAGTACTTC. It specifies CASSEALRTMTGRDIQYF.

The V gene is TRBV3-1 (or the pseudogene TRBV3-2), the J gene TRBJ1-3; maybe TRBD1 (6 bases). Trimming removed 1 base at V and 7 bases at J, with 14 bases between. The germline gives CDR1 LGHDT, CDR2 YNNKEL (reference sequence). This CDR3 is built from 15 residues. The CDR3 protein is CASSQGPGVANTIYF. CDR3 DNA: TGTGCCAGCAGCCAAGGACCAGGGGTGGCGAACACCATATATTTT.

V is TRBV7-9 and J is TRBJ2-1, with 8 positions matching TRBD2. Per the germline V gene, CDR1 is SEHNR and CDR2 is FQNEAQ (reference sequence). V shed 8 bases and J 6 bases; nucleotides not matched to a gene: 6. This CDR3 has 13 residues. CDR3 amino acids: CASLPGGSNEQFF. DNA of the CDR3: TGTGCCAGCCTACCGGGAGGGAGCAATGAGCAGTTCTTC.

The gene calls are TRBV4-2 and TRBJ2-7, with 10 bases fitting TRBD2. Looked up from germline, CDR1 is LGHNA and CDR2 is YNFKEQ. The J segment lost 6 bases and the V segment lost 1 base, leaving 6 bases of the junction unmatched. The CDR3 spans 15 residues. CDR3 nucleotides: TGTGCCAGCAGCCAAGGTCAGCGGGGGGGAGGCGAGCAGTACTTC. Translating it yields CASSQGQRGGGEQYF.

This clone appeared once. The genes are TRBV12-3 or TRBV12-4 and TRBJ2-1; 12 nucleotides line up with TRBD2. The CDR3 runs 13 residues. V lost 11 bases to trimming and J lost 6 bases; unmatched junction nucleotides: 5. CDR3 sequence: CAGRLAGVNEQFF. For the CDR3, the DNA is TGTGCCGGGAGACTAGCGGGGGTCAATGAGCAGTTCTTC.

This clone was detected once. The chain has TRBV5-1 and TRBJ1-3; a weak D match, TRBD1 (6 bases). The length of the CDR3 is 15 residues. Trimming pared 5 bases from V and 0 bases from J, leaving 12 bases between. Germline values: CDR1 SGHRS, CDR2 YFSETQ. The CDR3 loop is CASRDSLSSGNTIYF. As DNA, the CDR3 is TGCGCCAGCAGGGACAGTTTGAGCTCTGGAAACACCATATATTTT.

V is TRBV5-4 and J is TRBJ1-2, with 7 bases that match TRBD1. J lost 5 bases, V lost 0 bases, and 7 bases had no gene match. Germline-derived CDR1 and CDR2 are SGHNT and YYREEE (reference sequence). The CDR3 spans 15 residues. The CDR3 DNA is TGTGCCAGCAGCTTGGATTTGACAGGGACTTATGGCTACACCTTC. Translated, it gives CASSLDLTGTYGYTF.

The rearrangement links TRBV4-1 to TRBJ2-5; D uncertain. This CDR3 is built from 13 residues. With 2 bases removed from V and 4 bases from J, the gap between germline ends came to 8 bases. Per germline, CDR1 MGHRA and CDR2 YSYEKL. In DNA, the CDR3 is TGCGCCAGCAGCCAACTCGTAATAGAGACCCAGTACTTC. This translates into CASSQLVIETQYF.

The rearrangement uses TRBV7-2 and TRBJ1-5; 9 nucleotides agree with TRBD1. V shed 3 bases and J 6 bases; nucleotides not matched to a gene: 9. Per germline, CDR1 SGHTA and CDR2 FQGNSA. CDR3 length: 16 residues. CDR3 loop: CASSFHTGGLGQPQHF. The DNA for the CDR3 is TGTGCCAGCAGCTTTCACACAGGGGGCTTGGGTCAGCCCCAGCATTTT.

The J gene is TRBJ1-6, the V gene TRBV19, with D perhaps TRBD1 (5 bases). V lost 9 bases and J lost 6, with 15 bases in between. The CDR3 has 14 residues. Looked up from germline, CDR1 is LNHDA and CDR2 is SQIVND (reference sequence). DNA of the CDR3: TGTGCCAGCCACGTAGACAGCCTTAATTCACCCCTCCACTTT. Its translation is CASHVDSLNSPLHF.

This sequence joins TRBV7-2 and TRBJ2-7; maybe TRBD2 (7 bases). The CDR3 contains 15 residues. The germline CDR1 and CDR2 sequences are SGHTA and FQGNSA. The V and J ends lost 7 bases and 2 bases respectively, with 18 bases between them. The CDR3 DNA sequence: TGTGCCAGCACCCCGATGGGGGGGCCTGCCTACGAGCAGTACTTC. This gives the protein CASTPMGGPAYEQYF.

CDR3 protein: CASSILDRVGEQYF. The CDR3 bases are TGTGCCAGTAGTATCCTGGACAGGGTGGGCGAGCAGTACTTC. The chain joins TRBV19 to TRBJ2-7; TRBD1 agrees at 8 bases. CDR1 LNHDA and CDR2 SQIVND come from the germline V gene (reference sequence). J was trimmed by 6 bases and V by 3 bases; bases with no gene match: 7. The CDR3 has 14 amino acids.

The chain uses TRBV6-6 and TRBJ2-1, with D tentatively TRBD2 (5 bases). The CDR3 sequence is 14 residues long. With 6 bases removed from V and 7 bases from J, the gap between germline ends came to 16 bases. Germline V gene data show CDR1 as MNHNY and CDR2 as SVGAGI (reference sequence). The CDR3 bases are TGTGCCAGCAGCCCCCAAGCGGCGAGGAATGAGCAGTTCTTC. Translating gives CASSPQAARNEQFF.

This chain joins TRBV2 and TRBJ2-1; the D gene is possibly TRBD1 (6 bases). The germline gives CDR1 SNHLY, CDR2 FYNNEI. With 8 bases removed from V and 5 bases from J, the gap between germline ends came to 13 bases. The CDR3 totals 13 residues. CDR3 sequence (DNA): TGTGCCAGCGGGGGCCCGAACGACAATGAGCAGTTCTTC. Its protein is CASGGPNDNEQFF.